This TCR beta chain was documented in a study of OX40 agonist ivuxolimab in advanced cancers. CDR3 length: 15 amino acids. Germline V gene sequence: CDR1 SGHTA, CDR2 FQGNSA. V shed 3 bases, J shed 3 bases, and the junction held 4 bases outside the gene matches. TCRdb's table, derived via immunoSEQ multiplex PCR, lists solely in-frame clones and lacks some. In the table there are approximately 18,000 clones, 85% to 90% of which are singletons. The clonotype was recovered from an adult with an advanced solid tumor such as melanoma, head and neck, liver or kidney cancer. This chain uses TRBV7-2 with TRBJ2-1; TRBD2 matches 8 bases. The specimen comprised CD4+ or CD8+ T cells sorted from blood, sampled in a trial of the OX40 agonist ivuxolimab. The CDR3 here is CASSLTGGVYNEQFF. The CDR3 bases are TGTGCCAGCAGCTTGACGGGAGGGGTCTACAATGAGCAGTTCTTC. The whole variable domain, remainder taken from reference TRBV7-2 and TRBJ2-1, is GAGVSQSPSNKVTEKGKDVELRCDPISGHTALYWYRQSLGQGLEFLIYFQGNSAPDKSGLPSDRFSAERTGGSVSTLTIQRTQQEDSAVYLCASSLTGGVYNEQFFGPGTRLTVL.